This TCR beta chain came from a study of T cell responses to AZD1222 COVID-19 vaccine. This table comes from immunoSEQ multiplex PCR, and its TCRdb copy is limited to in-frame clones, with some not included. This sample carries about 150,000 clones, roughly 90% of them seen once, and the ten largest clones take less than 3%. Study-wide findings and caveats: Close to half of spike-specific TCRs reportedly recognize unmutated variant regions.

Concerning this clone: Antigen: not known.

The sequencing here drew on peripheral blood, taken on day 0 of AZD1222 vaccination. The clonotype was recovered from an adult in good health.

CDR3 amino acids: CASSQDTTATNEKLFF. The CDR3 DNA reads as TGCGCCAGCAGCCAAGACACGACAGCAACTAATGAAAAACTGTTTTTT. The chain combines TRBV4-1 with TRBJ1-4, with D tentatively TRBD1 (5 bases). This CDR3 comprises 16 residues. The germline gives CDR1 MGHRA, CDR2 YSYEKL. With 0 bases removed from V and 0 bases from J, the gap between germline ends came to 8 bases.